A single sample is the source of the 30 T cell receptor beta chains below, sequenced in a study of siplizumab effects on memory and regulatory T cells. TCRdb keeps only in-frame clones here, not all; method: immunoSEQ multiplex PCR. The table lists tens of thousands of clones, just over 90% of them singletons. Sequenced sample: CD8+ T cells sorted from blood. The source is a human donor in good health.

The chain's CDR3 is CASSQAGGAVNEQYF. The CDR3 DNA is TGTGCCAGCAGCCAAGCGGGGGGCGCAGTTAACGAGCAGTACTTC. The chain combines TRBV14 with TRBJ2-7; maybe TRBD2 (7 bases). V was cut by 1 base and J by 5 bases, with 15 bases left in between. This CDR3 has 15 amino acids. Germline CDR1 is SGHDN and CDR2 is FVKESK.

The rearrangement links TRBV5-8 to TRBJ2-2, with 9 bases that match TRBD1. V lost 4 bases to trimming and J lost 2 bases; unmatched junction nucleotides: 12. This CDR3 has 18 amino acids. Germline loops: CDR1 SGHTS, CDR2 YDEGEE. The CDR3 is CASSSDRGLAENTGELFF. The CDR3 coding sequence is TGTGCCAGCAGCAGTGACAGGGGGTTAGCGGAAAACACCGGGGAGCTGTTTTTT.

The chain couples TRBV29-1 to TRBJ2-7, with D maybe TRBD1 (6 bases). CDR3 length: 13 amino acids. Trimming took 8 bases from V and 2 from J, leaving 16 bases between them. CDR1 and CDR2 (germline): SQVTM, ANQGSEA. Here the CDR3 reads CSSRTVSTYEQYF. The CDR3 DNA is TGCAGCTCCCGGACAGTCTCGACCTACGAGCAGTACTTC.

This sequence joins TRBV27 and TRBJ2-3, with D perhaps given as TRBD1 or TRBD2 (5 bases each). CDR1 is MNHEY and CDR2 is SMNVEV in the germline V gene (reference sequence). This CDR3 has 17 amino acids. V lost 3 bases and J lost 0, with 16 bases in between. CDR3 in amino acids: CASSFLSRGRSTDTQYF. The CDR3, as DNA: TGTGCCAGCAGTTTCCTCAGTAGGGGACGTAGCACAGATACGCAGTATTTT.

The chain links TRBV13 to TRBJ2-2; D gene ambiguous. The germline gives CDR1 PRHDT, CDR2 FYEKMQ (reference sequence). Trimming took off 5 bases at V and 2 bases at J, with 6 bases between the two ends. The CDR3 extends over 13 amino acids. Here the CDR3 reads CASSHYNTGELFF. For the CDR3, the DNA is TGTGCCAGCAGCCATTATAACACCGGGGAGCTGTTTTTT.

J is TRBJ2-7 and V is TRBV27; 8 bases map to TRBD2. The CDR3 extends over 15 amino acids. V trimming: 7 bases; J trimming: 1 base; junction bases outside the gene matches: 9. CDR1 is MNHEY and CDR2 is SMNVEV in the germline V gene (reference sequence). This chain's CDR3 is CASTPKRGLSYEQYF. The CDR3 DNA sequence: TGTGCCAGCACTCCCAAGCGGGGGTTGTCCTACGAGCAGTACTTC.

The genes are TRBV29-1 and TRBJ2-1, with 9 bases matching TRBD2. Germline values: CDR1 SQVTM, CDR2 ANQGSEA. V shed 3 bases and J 0 bases; nucleotides not matched to a gene: 6. The CDR3 is 16 residues long. The CDR3 is CSVESFSGSSYNEQFF. The CDR3 DNA reads as TGCAGCGTTGAGAGCTTTAGCGGGAGCTCCTACAATGAGCAGTTCTTC.

V and J are TRBV9 and TRBJ2-7, with D hard to call. Germline V CDR1 and CDR2: SGDLS, YYNGEE. The CDR3 sequence is 12 residues long. V was cut by 4 bases and J by 2 bases, with 7 bases left in between. The CDR3 region is CASSSRPYEQYF. Here the CDR3 DNA reads TGTGCCAGCAGCTCGCGCCCCTACGAGCAGTACTTC.

This clone appeared once. The DNA for the CDR3 is TGTGCCAGCAGTTTATTAGGCATGAACACTGAAGCTTTCTTT. This sequence encodes CASSLLGMNTEAFF. The chain combines TRBV27 with TRBJ1-1; D gene ambiguous. With 1 base removed from V and 0 bases from J, the gap between germline ends came to 6 bases. This CDR3 spans 14 amino acids. Germline-derived CDR1 and CDR2 are MNHEY and SMNVEV (reference sequence).

The chain joins TRBV9 to TRBJ1-4; a weak D match, TRBD1 (5 bases). The V end lost 1 base, the J end lost 8 bases, and 12 bases lay between the germline ends. The germline V gene has CDR1 SGDLS and CDR2 YYNGEE. The length of the CDR3 is 14 residues. In nucleotides, the CDR3 is TGTGCCAGCAGCGTAAGCGGGGGAAGGGAAAAACTGTTTTTT. This translates into CASSVSGGREKLFF.

The gene calls are TRBV6-5 and TRBJ1-1, with D unresolved. V dropped 7 bases and J dropped 0 bases, with 3 bases sitting between them. This CDR3 is 11 amino acids long. In germline, CDR1 is MNHEY, CDR2 SVGAGI. CDR3 amino acids: CASMVNTEAFF. DNA of the CDR3: TGTGCCAGCATGGTGAACACTGAAGCTTTCTTT.

The chain is built from TRBV9 and TRBJ2-2; D gene uncertain. CDR3 length: 13 residues. Germline V gives CDR1 SGDLS, CDR2 YYNGEE. V was pared by 3 bases and J by 4 bases, with 7 bases between. CDR3: CASSAIRTGELFF. The CDR3 bases are TGTGCCAGCAGCGCTATTCGCACCGGGGAGCTGTTTTTT. Combining the CDR3 with reference TRBV9 and TRBJ2-2 gives the whole variable domain DSGVTQTPKHLITATGQRVTLRCSPRSGDLSVYWYQQSLDQGLQFLIQYYNGEERAKGNILERFSAQQFPDLHSELNLSSLELGDSALYFCASSAIRTGELFFGEGSRLTVL.

The chain couples TRBV9 to TRBJ2-5, with 10 positions matching TRBD2. CDR3 length: 16 residues. With 0 bases clipped from V and 4 bases from J, the junction kept 6 bases outside the gene matches. Per germline, CDR1 SGDLS and CDR2 YYNGEE. Here the CDR3 DNA reads TGTGCCAGCAGCGTAGGTCTAGCGGGAGTCGGAGAGACCCAGTACTTC. It translates to CASSVGLAGVGETQYF.

This chain uses TRBV19 with TRBJ2-7, with D possibly TRBD1 on 5 matching bases. The germline V gene encodes CDR1 LNHDA and CDR2 SQIVND (reference sequence). This CDR3 spans 16 amino acids. Trimming cost V 4 bases and J 3 bases, with 19 bases left between them. CDR3 amino acids: CASSNQKLVTGYEQYF. CDR3 DNA sequence: TGTGCCAGTAGTAATCAAAAACTCGTAACAGGCTACGAGCAGTACTTC.

The chain joins TRBV27 to TRBJ1-2; no firm D call. This CDR3 region has 14 residues. V was trimmed by 4 bases and J by 0 bases, leaving 9 bases between them. The germline V gene encodes CDR1 MNHEY and CDR2 SMNVEV (reference sequence). The CDR3 DNA is TGTGCCAGCAGTTGGACGGCTTCTAACTATGGCTACACCTTC. This translates into CASSWTASNYGYTF.

The rearrangement links TRBV5-1 to TRBJ2-5, with D perhaps matching TRBD1 or TRBD2 (5 bases each). The CDR3 is 14 amino acids. Trimming removed 4 bases at V and 2 bases at J, with 12 bases between. The V gene's germline CDR1 is SGHRS and CDR2 YFSETQ. Written as DNA, the CDR3 is TGCGCCAGCAGCCCCGAGGGGTTGCAAGAGACCCAGTACTTC. It codes for CASSPEGLQETQYF.

Worth noting for this clone: Other DNA sequences in this specimen translate into the identical CDR3. The chain joins TRBV19 to TRBJ2-1; TRBD2 agrees at 13 bases. The germline V gene has CDR1 LNHDA and CDR2 SQIVND (reference sequence). V lost 1 base and J lost 7; bases outside the gene matches: 1. The CDR3 is 15 residues long. Written as DNA, the CDR3 is TGTGCCAGTAGTATAGGACTAGCGGGAGGAAATGAGCAGTTCTTC. Translating gives CASSIGLAGGNEQFF.

The chain uses TRBV5-1 and TRBJ2-7; 7 nucleotides align to TRBD2. This CDR3 has 14 amino acids. CDR1 and CDR2 from the germline V gene are SGHRS and YFSETQ. V was clipped by 4 bases and J by 3 bases; unmatched bases: 7. Written as DNA, the CDR3 is TGCGCCAGCAGCCAAGGGACGGGAGGCTACGAGCAGTACTTC. Its translation is CASSQGTGGYEQYF.

This clone was recorded once. This CDR3 is CASREPGLASNEQFF. Written as DNA, the CDR3 is TGTGCCAGTAGAGAGCCGGGACTAGCAAGCAATGAGCAGTTCTTC. The chain has TRBV19 and TRBJ2-1; 9 bases are shared with TRBD2. From germline, CDR1 is LNHDA and CDR2 SQIVND (reference sequence). The CDR3 covers 15 residues. V shed 6 bases and J 6 bases; nucleotides not matched to a gene: 9.

This sequence joins TRBV28 and TRBJ1-2; D unclear. Germline lookup yields CDR1 MDHEN and CDR2 SYDVKM. The V and J ends lost 6 bases and 3 bases respectively, with 8 bases between them. The CDR3 contains 12 residues. CDR3 nucleotide sequence: TGTGCCAGCAGGAGGGATGACTATGGCTACACCTTC. Translation gives CASRRDDYGYTF.

This chain joins TRBV7-2 and TRBJ2-7; unclear D gene. Germline CDR1 and CDR2: SGHTA and FQGNSA. This CDR3 region has 17 residues. Between the trimmed V and J ends, which lost 1 base and 2 bases, there was a span of 18 bases. The CDR3 protein is CASSLGAGPIATYEQYF. CDR3 bases: TGTGCCAGCAGCTTAGGGGCAGGACCCATTGCCACCTACGAGCAGTACTTC.

The rearrangement joins TRBV18 to TRBJ2-3; D assignment may be TRBD1 or TRBD2 (6 bases each). The V end was cut by 2 bases, the J end by 0 bases, with 12 bases between. The V gene's germline CDR1 is KGHSH and CDR2 LQKENI. The CDR3 contains 16 residues. CDR3 DNA: TGTGCCAGCTCACCAAGGGGGGACCGTAGCACAGATACGCAGTATTTT. The encoded protein is CASSPRGDRSTDTQYF.

The chain carries TRBV5-8 and TRBJ2-3; D tentatively fits TRBD1 or TRBD2 (5 bases each). Trimming took 0 bases from V and 4 from J, leaving 18 bases between them. From germline, CDR1 is SGHTS and CDR2 YDEGEE. The CDR3 runs to 17 residues. The CDR3 is CASSLGWLGVEPDTQYF. CDR3 nucleotide sequence: TGTGCCAGCAGCTTGGGATGGCTGGGGGTCGAACCAGATACGCAGTATTTT. Combining the CDR3 with reference TRBV5-8 and TRBJ2-3 gives the whole variable domain EAGVTQSPTHLIKTRGQQATLRCSPISGHTSVYWYQQALGLGLQFLLWYDEGEERNRGNFPPRFSGRQFPNYSSELNVNALELEDSALYLCASSLGWLGVEPDTQYFGPGTRLTVL.

The gene calls are TRBV2 and TRBJ2-7, with D possibly TRBD1 on 5 matching bases. V lost 4 bases, J lost 1 base, and 11 bases lay in between. This CDR3 is built from 14 residues. Germline lookup yields CDR1 SNHLY and CDR2 FYNNEI. The CDR3 loop reads CASSGPGSSYEQYF. The DNA for the CDR3 is TGTGCCAGCAGTGGCCCAGGGTCTTCCTACGAGCAGTACTTC.

V usage is TRBV5-6 and J usage is TRBJ2-5, with unresolved D. Germline CDR1 reads SGHDT; CDR2 reads YYEEEE. This CDR3 comprises 13 residues. Trimming pared 2 bases from V and 2 bases from J, leaving 7 bases between. CDR3 coding DNA: TGTGCCAGCAGCTTTGGGATACAAGAGACCCAGTACTTC. This encodes CASSFGIQETQYF.

The DNA for the CDR3 is TGTGCCAGCACGGCCAGCGGGACTTCCTACGAGCAGTACTTC. Translated: CASTASGTSYEQYF. This chain connects TRBV6-1 to TRBJ2-7; 7 nucleotides match TRBD2. V lost 7 bases to trimming and J lost 1 base; unmatched junction nucleotides: 7. The germline V gene has CDR1 MNHNS and CDR2 SASEGT. The CDR3 runs 14 residues.

The chain carries TRBV27 and TRBJ1-2; 8 nucleotides align to TRBD1. The CDR3 is 14 residues long. J was trimmed by 5 bases and V by 5 bases; bases with no gene match: 7. CDR1 and CDR2 from the germline V gene are MNHEY and SMNVEV (reference sequence). DNA of the CDR3: TGTGCCAGCAGTCTCGGACAGGGAGGGTATGGCTACACCTTC. Amino acids: CASSLGQGGYGYTF.

This clone came up once. V is TRBV28 and J is TRBJ2-2, with D tentatively TRBD2 (6 bases). Trimming took 6 bases from V and 1 from J, leaving 9 bases between them. The V gene's germline CDR1 is MDHEN and CDR2 SYDVKM. The CDR3 runs 14 residues. As DNA, the CDR3 is TGTGCCAGCAGCTGGCGGGAGAACACCGGGGAGCTGTTTTTT. Its protein is CASSWRENTGELFF.

The gene calls are TRBV29-1 and TRBJ1-1; 8 positions match TRBD1. The CDR3 contains 13 residues. Unmatched junction bases numbered 4, after V lost 5 bases and J lost 2 bases. The germline CDR1 and CDR2 sequences are SQVTM and ANQGSEA. CDR3 region: CSVTDRGNTEAFF. The CDR3 DNA sequence: TGCAGCGTTACCGACAGGGGTAACACTGAAGCTTTCTTT.

This sequence joins TRBV6-5 and TRBJ2-7; either TRBD1 or TRBD2 may fit D (5 bases each). The CDR3 runs 15 residues. CDR1 and CDR2 from the germline V gene are MNHEY and SVGAGI. Deletions cut 6 bases from V and 1 base from J, with 16 bases between. Here the CDR3 reads CASSPGTSNSYEQYF. In DNA, the CDR3 is TGTGCCAGCAGCCCCGGGACGTCTAATTCCTACGAGCAGTACTTC.